One and the same sample provided the 5 T cell receptor beta chains below, sequenced in a study of cytomegalovirus exposure and HLA in healthy donors. The data were produced by immunoSEQ multiplex PCR, yet TCRdb's version contains in-frame clones alone and is incomplete. The table shows about 240,000 clones, with 75% to 90% occurring only once. What was sequenced was PBMCs. These receptors were collected from a young woman in good health and CMV-seropositive.

This chain joins TRBV7-9 and TRBJ2-1, with D perhaps TRBD2 (6 bases). Germline V CDR1 and CDR2: SEHNR, FQNEAQ (reference sequence). V was cut by 5 bases and J by 8 bases, with 25 bases left in between. The CDR3 totals 17 residues. The chain's CDR3 is CASSQNRTSLIRDEQFF. DNA for the CDR3: TGTGCCAGCAGCCAAAATCGAACTAGCCTCATCCGTGATGAGCAGTTCTTC.

This chain connects TRBV27 to TRBJ1-1, with D possibly matching TRBD1 (5 bases). CDR3 length equals 13 residues. From germline, CDR1 is MNHEY and CDR2 SMNVEV (reference sequence). V was clipped by 3 bases and J by 5 bases, with 10 bases between them. CDR3 nucleotides: TGTGCCAGCAGTTTCGGGGGGGTGACTGAAGCTTTCTTT. Protein: CASSFGGVTEAFF.

The V gene is TRBV30, the J gene TRBJ2-3, with D tentatively TRBD2 (6 bases). Germline V gives CDR1 GTSNPN, CDR2 SVGIG (reference sequence). The CDR3 consists of 14 residues. The V gene lost 2 bases and the J gene lost 2 bases, with 11 bases spanning the gap. The DNA for the CDR3 is TGTGCCTGGAGTCCGGGAGACGTCACAGATACGCAGTATTTT. Its translation: CAWSPGDVTDTQYF.

Ten or more counts support this clone. The chain is built from TRBV2 and TRBJ2-7; TRBD2 matches at 13 bases. This CDR3 is 18 amino acids long. Trimming removed 6 bases from V and 9 bases from J; junction bases left unmatched: 20. Germline values: CDR1 SNHLY, CDR2 FYNNEI. The DNA for the CDR3 is TGTGCCAGCAGAGAAATCTACACTCGAAGGACTAGCGGGAGCGGGCAGTACTTC. The encoded protein is CASREIYTRRTSGSGQYF.

V is TRBV19 and J is TRBJ1-1; D is unclear. Germline CDR1 reads LNHDA; CDR2 reads SQIVND (reference sequence). This CDR3 has 15 residues. The V end was cut by 3 bases, the J end by 6 bases, with 17 bases between. CDR3 nucleotides: TGTGCCAGTAGTATTTTGACACCCGGTATCGCTGAAGCTTTCTTT. As protein: CASSILTPGIAEAFF.